This T cell receptor (beta chain) was sequenced during a study of CD8+CD57+ T cells in acquired aplastic anemia. Study-wide context: Quantities of DNA derived from sorted CD4+ and CD8+ cells averaged approximately 3 ug. Whole-study findings and limits: Between the patient and control groups, CD8+ Simpson's diversity did not differ significantly. The same twenty-nine CD8+ CDR3 sequences occurred in patients and in controls.

Selection for sequencing was limited to patients who had shown CD8+CD57+ cell expansion by flow cytometry. Blood sampling was performed on the patients, and none of them had received therapy by then. About this clonotype: Its antigen is currently unknown.

Profiling that covered TCR beta VDJ and CDR3 relied on genomic DNA as its template. TCRdb redid the calling of the reads with MiXCR, one entry per CDR3 protein. The data show 200,000 to 300,000 distinct CDR3 sequences, with roughly 80% seen just once and around 40% held by the top ten. Per the germline V gene, CDR1 is SGHVS and CDR2 is FQNEAQ. The CDR3 length is 15 residues. V was pared by 5 bases and J by 8 bases, with 11 bases of the junction left unmatched. The gene calls are TRBV7-8 and TRBJ2-7, with 11 bases fitting TRBD2. The clonotype comes from a human donor with aplastic anemia. The specimen sequenced was sorted CD4+, CD8+, or CD8+CD57+ T cells (not recorded which) from PBMCs. CDR3 amino acids: CASSAGTSGIDKQYV. CDR3 DNA: TGTGCCAGCAGCGCCGGGACTAGCGGAATAGATAAGCAGTACGTC.